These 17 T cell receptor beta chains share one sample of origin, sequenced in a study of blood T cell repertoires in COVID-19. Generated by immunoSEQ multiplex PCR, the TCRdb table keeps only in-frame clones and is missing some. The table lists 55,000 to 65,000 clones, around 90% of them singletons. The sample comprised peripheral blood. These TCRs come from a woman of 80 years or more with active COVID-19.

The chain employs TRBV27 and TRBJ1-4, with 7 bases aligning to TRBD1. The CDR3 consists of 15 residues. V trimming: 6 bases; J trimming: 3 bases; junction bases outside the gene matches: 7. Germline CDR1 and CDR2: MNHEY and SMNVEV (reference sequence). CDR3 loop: CASRIGTVANEKLFF. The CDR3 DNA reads TGTGCCAGCAGGATAGGGACAGTAGCTAATGAAAAACTGTTTTTT.

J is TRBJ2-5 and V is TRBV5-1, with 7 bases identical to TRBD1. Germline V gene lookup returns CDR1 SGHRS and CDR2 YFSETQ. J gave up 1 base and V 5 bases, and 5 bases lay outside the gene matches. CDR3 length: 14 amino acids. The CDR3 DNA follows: TGCGCCAGCAGACCGGGGACAGCCCAAGAGACCCAGTACTTC. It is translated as CASRPGTAQETQYF.

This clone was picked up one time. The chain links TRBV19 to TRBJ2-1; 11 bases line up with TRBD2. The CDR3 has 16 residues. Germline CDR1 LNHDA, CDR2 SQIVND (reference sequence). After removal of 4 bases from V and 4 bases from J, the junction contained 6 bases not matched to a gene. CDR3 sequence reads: CASSKGLAVAYNEQFF. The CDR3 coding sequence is TGTGCCAGTAGTAAGGGACTAGCGGTAGCTTACAATGAGCAGTTCTTC. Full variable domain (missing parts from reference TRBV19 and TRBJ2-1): DGGITQSPKYLFRKEGQNVTLSCEQNLNHDAMYWYRQDPGQGLRLIYYSQIVNDFQKGDIAEGYSVSREKKESFPLTVTSAQKNPTAFYLCASSKGLAVAYNEQFFGPGTRLTVL.

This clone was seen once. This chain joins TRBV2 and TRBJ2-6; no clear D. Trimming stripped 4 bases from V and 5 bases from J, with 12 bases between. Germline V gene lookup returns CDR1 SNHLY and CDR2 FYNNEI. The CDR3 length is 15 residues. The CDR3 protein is CASSGEVRWANVLTF. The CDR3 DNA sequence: TGTGCCAGCAGTGGAGAGGTTAGGTGGGCCAACGTCCTGACTTTC.

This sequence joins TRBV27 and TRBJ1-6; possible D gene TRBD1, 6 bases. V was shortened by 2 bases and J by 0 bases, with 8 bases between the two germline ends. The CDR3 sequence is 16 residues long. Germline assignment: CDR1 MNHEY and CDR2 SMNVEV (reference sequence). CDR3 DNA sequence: TGTGCCAGCAGTTTAACAGGGAGCTCCTATAATTCACCCCTCCACTTT. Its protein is CASSLTGSSYNSPLHF.

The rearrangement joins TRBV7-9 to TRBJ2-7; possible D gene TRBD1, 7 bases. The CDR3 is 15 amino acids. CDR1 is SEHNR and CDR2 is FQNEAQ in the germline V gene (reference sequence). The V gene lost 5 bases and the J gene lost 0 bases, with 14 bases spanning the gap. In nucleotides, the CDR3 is TGTGCCAGCAGCCGAGGACAGGACTACTCCTACGAGCAGTACTTC. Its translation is CASSRGQDYSYEQYF. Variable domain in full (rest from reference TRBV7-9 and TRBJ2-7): DTGVSQNPRHKITKRGQNVTFRCDPISEHNRLYWYRQTLGQGPEFLTYFQNEAQLEKSRLLSDRFSAERPKGSFSTLEIQRTEQGDSAMYLCASSRGQDYSYEQYFGPGTRLTVT.

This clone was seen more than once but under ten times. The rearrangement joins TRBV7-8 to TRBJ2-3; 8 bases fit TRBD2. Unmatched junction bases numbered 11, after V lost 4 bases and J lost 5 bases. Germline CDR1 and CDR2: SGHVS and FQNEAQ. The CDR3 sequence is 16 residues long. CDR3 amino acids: CASSWGGSGKKDTQYF. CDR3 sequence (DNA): TGTGCCAGCAGCTGGGGGGGTAGCGGGAAGAAAGATACGCAGTATTTT. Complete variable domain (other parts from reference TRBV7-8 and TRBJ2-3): GAGVSQSPRYKVAKRGQDVALRCDPISGHVSLFWYQQALGQGPEFLTYFQNEAQLDKSGLPSDRFFAERPEGSVSTLKIQRTQQEDSAVYLCASSWGGSGKKDTQYFGPGTRLTVL.

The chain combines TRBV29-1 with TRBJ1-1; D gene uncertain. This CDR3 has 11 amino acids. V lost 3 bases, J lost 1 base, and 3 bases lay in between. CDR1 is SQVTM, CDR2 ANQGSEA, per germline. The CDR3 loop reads CSVDRNTEAFF. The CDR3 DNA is TGCAGCGTTGATAGGAACACTGAAGCTTTCTTT.

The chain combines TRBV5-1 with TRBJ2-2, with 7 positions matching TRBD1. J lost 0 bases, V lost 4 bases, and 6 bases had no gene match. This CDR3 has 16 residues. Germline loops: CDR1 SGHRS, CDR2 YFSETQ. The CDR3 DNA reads TGCGCCAGCAGCCTATCCGGGACAGCGAACACCGGGGAGCTGTTTTTT. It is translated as CASSLSGTANTGELFF.

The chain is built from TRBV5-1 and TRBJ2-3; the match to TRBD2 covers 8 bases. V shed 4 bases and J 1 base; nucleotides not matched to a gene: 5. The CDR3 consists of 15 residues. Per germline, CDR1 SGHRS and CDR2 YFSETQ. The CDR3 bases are TGCGCCAGCAGCGCAGGAGCGGGGGGCACAGATACGCAGTATTTT. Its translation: CASSAGAGGTDTQYF.

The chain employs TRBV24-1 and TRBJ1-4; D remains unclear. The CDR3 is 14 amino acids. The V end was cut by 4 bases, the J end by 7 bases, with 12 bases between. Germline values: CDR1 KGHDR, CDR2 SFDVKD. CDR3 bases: TGTGCCACCAGTGACGGGTACGGCGGTGAAAAACTGTTTTTT. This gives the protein CATSDGYGGEKLFF.

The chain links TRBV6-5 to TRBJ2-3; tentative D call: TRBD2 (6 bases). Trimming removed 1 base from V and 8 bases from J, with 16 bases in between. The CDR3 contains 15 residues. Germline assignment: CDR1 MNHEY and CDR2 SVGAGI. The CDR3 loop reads CASSYFSAGRGTQYF. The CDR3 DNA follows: TGTGCCAGCAGTTACTTTTCCGCGGGGCGAGGTACGCAGTATTTT.

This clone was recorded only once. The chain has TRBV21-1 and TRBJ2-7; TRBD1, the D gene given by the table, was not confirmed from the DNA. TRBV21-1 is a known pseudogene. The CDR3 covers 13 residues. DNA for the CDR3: TGTGCCGTTGCCTGGGACAGGAGATACGAGCAGTACGTC. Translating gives CAVAWDRRYEQYV.

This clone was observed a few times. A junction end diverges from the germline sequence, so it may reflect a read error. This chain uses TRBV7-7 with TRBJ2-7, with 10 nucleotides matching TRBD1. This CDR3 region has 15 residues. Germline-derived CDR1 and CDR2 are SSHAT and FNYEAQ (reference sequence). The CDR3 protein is CASSLGGTGDNEQYF. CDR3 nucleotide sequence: TGTGCTAGCAGCTTAGGGGGGACAGGGGACAACGAGCAGTACTTC.

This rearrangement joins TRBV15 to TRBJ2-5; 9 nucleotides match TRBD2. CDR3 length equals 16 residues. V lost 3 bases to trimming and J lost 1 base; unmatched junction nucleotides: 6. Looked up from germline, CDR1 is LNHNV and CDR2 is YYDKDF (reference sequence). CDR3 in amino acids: CATSSGAGGPQETQYF. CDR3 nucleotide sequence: TGTGCCACCAGCAGTGGAGCGGGGGGCCCCCAAGAGACCCAGTACTTC.

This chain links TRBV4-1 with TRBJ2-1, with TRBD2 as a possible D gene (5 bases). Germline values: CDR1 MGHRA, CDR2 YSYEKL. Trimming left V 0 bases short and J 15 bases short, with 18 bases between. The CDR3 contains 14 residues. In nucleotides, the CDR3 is TGCGCCAGCAGCCAAGATAGGAGTAGCGACGGCCCGTTCTTC. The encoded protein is CASSQDRSSDGPFF.

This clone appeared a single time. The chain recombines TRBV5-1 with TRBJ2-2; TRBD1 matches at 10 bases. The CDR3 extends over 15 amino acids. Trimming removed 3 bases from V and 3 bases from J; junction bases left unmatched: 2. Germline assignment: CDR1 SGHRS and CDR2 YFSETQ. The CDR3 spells CASSWDRGDTGELFF. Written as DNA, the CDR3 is TGCGCCAGCAGCTGGGACAGGGGCGACACCGGGGAGCTGTTTTTT.